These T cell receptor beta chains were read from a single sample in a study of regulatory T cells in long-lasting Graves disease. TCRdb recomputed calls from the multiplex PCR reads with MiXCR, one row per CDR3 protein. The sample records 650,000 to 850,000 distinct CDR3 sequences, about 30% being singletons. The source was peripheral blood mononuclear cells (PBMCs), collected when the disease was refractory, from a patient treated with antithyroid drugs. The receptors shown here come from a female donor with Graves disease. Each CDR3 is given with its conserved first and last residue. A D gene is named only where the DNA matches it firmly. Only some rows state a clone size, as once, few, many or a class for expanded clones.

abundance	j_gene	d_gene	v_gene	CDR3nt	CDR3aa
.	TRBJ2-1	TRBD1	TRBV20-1	TGCAGCCCGACAGGGTATCGGGCCGATGAGCAGTTCTTC	CSPTGYRADEQFF
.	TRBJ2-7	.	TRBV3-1	TGTGCCAGCAGCCAAGATCGCAGTGTGTCCGAGCAGTACTTC	CASSQDRSVSEQYF
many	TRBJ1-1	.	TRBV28	TGTGCCAGCAGCCGAGGACAGAGGAACACTGAAGCTTTCTTT	CASSRGQRNTEAFF
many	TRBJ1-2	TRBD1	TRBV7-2	TGTGCCAGCAGCTTCGGGGGACAGGGAGCCTATGGCTACACCTTC	CASSFGGQGAYGYTF
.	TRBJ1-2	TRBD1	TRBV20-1	TGCAGTGCCAGAGGTCTGGGACAGGGGGATGATGGCTACACCTTC	CSARGLGQGDDGYTF
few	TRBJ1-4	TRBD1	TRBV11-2	TGTGCCAGCAGCCACCGGGACAGGGGTGAAAAACTGTTTTTT	CASSHRDRGEKLFF
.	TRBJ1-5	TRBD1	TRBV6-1	TGTGCCAGCGAACAGGGGGCGATCCTCGGAGGGCCCCAGCATTTT	CASEQGAILGGPQHF
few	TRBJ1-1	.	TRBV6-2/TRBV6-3	TGTGCCAGCAGAAAATATCAGGGCTCGAACACTGAAGCTTTCTTT	CASRKYQGSNTEAFF
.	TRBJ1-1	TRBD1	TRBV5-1	TGCGCCAGCGGTGAGCCAAACAGGGGTGCTACTGAAGCTTTCTTT	CASGEPNRGATEAFF
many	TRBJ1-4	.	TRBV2	TGTGCCAGCAGTGAACTTCGGGACAACGAAAAACTGTTTTTT	CASSELRDNEKLFF
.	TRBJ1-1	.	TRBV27	TGTGCCAGCAGGACCGCACAGGGCAATGGAAATGAAGCTTCCTTT	CASRTAQGNGNEASF
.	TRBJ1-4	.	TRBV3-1	TGTGCCAGCAGCCAAGTTAAAAGGCGTGAAAAACTGTTTTTT	CASSQVKRREKLFF
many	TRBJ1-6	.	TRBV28	TGTGCCAGCAGTTTAATGGACAGAGACAATTCACCCCTCCACTTT	CASSLMDRDNSPLHF
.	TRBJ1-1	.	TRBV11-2	TGTGCCAGCAGCTTAGGTGTAGGAGGGTACACTGAAGCTTTCTTT	CASSLGVGGYTEAFF
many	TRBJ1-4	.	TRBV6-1	TGTGCCAGCCGACGGACCGCAACTAATGAAAAACTGTTTTTT	CASRRTATNEKLFF
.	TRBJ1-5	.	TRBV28	TGTGCCAGCAGTTTAAACCGGGCTAGGGCCCAGCATTTT	CASSLNRARAQHF
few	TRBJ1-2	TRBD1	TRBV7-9	TGTGCCAGCGGAAACAGGGGAACTCACTATGGCTACACCTTC	CASGNRGTHYGYTF
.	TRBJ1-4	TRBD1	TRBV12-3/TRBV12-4	TGTGCCAGCAGTGGGCAAAGGACAGGGGCCGATGTTAATGAAAAACTGTTTTTT	CASSGQRTGADVNEKLFF
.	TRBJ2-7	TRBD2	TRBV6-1	TGTGCCAGCAGTCCCCACCAGACTAGCGGGAGTTACGAGCAGTACTTC	CASSPHQTSGSYEQYF
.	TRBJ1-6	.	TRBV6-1	TGTGCCAGCAGTCGAGGCGGGACGGCCTATAATTCACCCCTCCACTTT	CASSRGGTAYNSPLHF
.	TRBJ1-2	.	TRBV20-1	TGCAGTGCTAGACCAACACCGTCAGGCTATGGCTACACCTTC	CSARPTPSGYGYTF
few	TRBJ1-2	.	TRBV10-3	TGTGCCATCACCGGGACTAACTATGGCTACACCTTC	CAITGTNYGYTF
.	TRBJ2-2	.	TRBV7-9	TGTGCCAGCAGCTTAGCACAGGGTGAGGCCGGGGAGCTGTTTTTT	CASSLAQGEAGELFF
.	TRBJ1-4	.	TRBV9	TGTGCCAGCAGCCCTGGGAGGCAGTCTAATGAAAAACTGTTTTTT	CASSPGRQSNEKLFF
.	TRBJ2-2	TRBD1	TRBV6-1	TGTGCCAGCAGTGACAGCAGGGGGCTGCACACCGGGGAGCTGTTTTTT	CASSDSRGLHTGELFF
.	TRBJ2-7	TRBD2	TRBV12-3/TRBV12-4	TGTGCCATCAGTTCTTTCCCATCACCAACTAGCGGGAGGGCCGGCTACGAGCAGTACTTC	CAISSFPSPTSGRAGYEQYF
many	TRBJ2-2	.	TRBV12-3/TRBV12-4	TGTGCCAGCAGTTTAAGGTCTCAAATCACCGGGGAGCTGTTTTTT	CASSLRSQITGELFF
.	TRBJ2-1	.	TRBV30	TGTGCCTGGAGTTCCCAGAGCCACAATGAGCAGTTCTTC	CAWSSQSHNEQFF
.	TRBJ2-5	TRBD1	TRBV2	TGTGCCAGCACCGCGAACAGGGGGCGGGAGACCCAGTACTTC	CASTANRGRETQYF
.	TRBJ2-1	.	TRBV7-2	TGTGCCAGCAGCTCCGTCGGGACCTCCTACAATGAGCAGTTCTTC	CASSSVGTSYNEQFF
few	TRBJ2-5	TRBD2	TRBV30	TGTGCCTGGAGTCGTGGTCTAGCGGGAGTGGAGACCCAGTACTTC	CAWSRGLAGVETQYF
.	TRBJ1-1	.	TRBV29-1	TGCAGCGTTGGACTGATGAACACTGAAGCTTTCTTT	CSVGLMNTEAFF
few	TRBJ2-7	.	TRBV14	TGTGCCAGCAGCGCAACACGAGGTGGCTACGAGCAGTACTTC	CASSATRGGYEQYF
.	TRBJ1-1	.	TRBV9	TGTGCCAGCAGCGTTACGGGGGAGGGCACCGAAGCTTTCTTT	CASSVTGEGTEAFF
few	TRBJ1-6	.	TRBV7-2	TGTGCCAGCAGCTTGAAGTCATATATCGATTCACCCCTCCACTTT	CASSLKSYIDSPLHF
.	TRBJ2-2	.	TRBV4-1	TGCGCCAGCAGAGTCGACCATCCGAACACCGGGGAGCTGTTTTTT	CASRVDHPNTGELFF
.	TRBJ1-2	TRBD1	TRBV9	TGTGCCAGCAGCGAGGGGACAGGGGGCTTATATGGCTACACCTTC	CASSEGTGGLYGYTF
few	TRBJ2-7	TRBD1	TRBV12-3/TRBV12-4	TGTGCCAGCAGTTCACAGGGACAGGGTTACGAGCAGTACTTC	CASSSQGQGYEQYF
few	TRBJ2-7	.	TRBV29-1	TGCAGCGTTGCGGATTGGAGGGGGGACGAGCAGTACTTC	CSVADWRGDEQYF